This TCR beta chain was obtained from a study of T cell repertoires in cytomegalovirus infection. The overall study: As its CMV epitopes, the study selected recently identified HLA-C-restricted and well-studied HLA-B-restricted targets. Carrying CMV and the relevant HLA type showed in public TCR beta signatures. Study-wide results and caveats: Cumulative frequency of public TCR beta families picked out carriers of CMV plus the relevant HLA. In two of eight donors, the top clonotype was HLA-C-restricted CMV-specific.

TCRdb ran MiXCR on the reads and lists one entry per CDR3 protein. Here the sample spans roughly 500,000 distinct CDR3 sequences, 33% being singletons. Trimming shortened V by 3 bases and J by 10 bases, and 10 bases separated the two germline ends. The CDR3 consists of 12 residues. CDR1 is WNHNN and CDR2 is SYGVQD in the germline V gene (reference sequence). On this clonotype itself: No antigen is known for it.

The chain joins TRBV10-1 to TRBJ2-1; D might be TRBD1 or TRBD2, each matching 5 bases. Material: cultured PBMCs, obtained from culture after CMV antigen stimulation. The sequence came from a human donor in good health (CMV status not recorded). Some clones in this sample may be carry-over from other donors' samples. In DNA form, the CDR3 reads TGCGCCAGCAGTGAATACGGGACCGAGCAGTTCTTC. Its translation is CASSEYGTEQFF.